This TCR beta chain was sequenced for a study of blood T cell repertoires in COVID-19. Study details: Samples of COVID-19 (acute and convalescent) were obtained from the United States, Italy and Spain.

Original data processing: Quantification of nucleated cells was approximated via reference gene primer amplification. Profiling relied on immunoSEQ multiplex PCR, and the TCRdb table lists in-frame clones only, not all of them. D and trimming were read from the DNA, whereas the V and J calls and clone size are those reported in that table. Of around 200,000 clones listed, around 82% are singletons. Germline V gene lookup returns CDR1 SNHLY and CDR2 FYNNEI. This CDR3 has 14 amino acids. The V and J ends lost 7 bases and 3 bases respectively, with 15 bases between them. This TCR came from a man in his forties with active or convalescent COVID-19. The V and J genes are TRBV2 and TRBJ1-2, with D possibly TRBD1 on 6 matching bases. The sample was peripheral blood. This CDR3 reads CASKSQGWDYGYTF. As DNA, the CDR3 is TGTGCCAGCAAGAGTCAGGGGTGGGACTATGGCTACACCTTC.